The following is a T cell receptor (beta chain) sequence with its context. Study processing details: Reference gene primer amplification gave estimated nucleated cell counts. Method: immunoSEQ multiplex PCR; TCRdb's copy keeps in-frame clones and lacks some. V, J and clone size were drawn from that table, and D and trimming were deduced from the DNA. The sample carries about 53,000 clones, 65% to 85% recorded once. Germline V gene sequence: CDR1 LNHDA, CDR2 SQIVND (reference sequence). This CDR3 is 14 amino acids long. V lost 0 bases and J 4 bases, leaving 9 bases between the germline ends. The sample comes from a study of blood T cell repertoires in COVID-19. Study-level background: From the United States, Italy and Spain came samples of acute and convalescent COVID-19. Nucleic acid was either cDNA or gDNA, and it came from T cells, B-cell-depleted T cells, or PBMCs.

The chain carries TRBV19 and TRBJ1-2, with TRBD1 as a possible D gene (5 bases). The TCR was taken from a man aged 70 or older with active or convalescent COVID-19. The specimen sequenced was peripheral blood. The CDR3 region is CASSIDRELYGYTF. As DNA, the CDR3 is TGTGCCAGTAGTATAGACAGGGAACTCTATGGCTACACCTTC.